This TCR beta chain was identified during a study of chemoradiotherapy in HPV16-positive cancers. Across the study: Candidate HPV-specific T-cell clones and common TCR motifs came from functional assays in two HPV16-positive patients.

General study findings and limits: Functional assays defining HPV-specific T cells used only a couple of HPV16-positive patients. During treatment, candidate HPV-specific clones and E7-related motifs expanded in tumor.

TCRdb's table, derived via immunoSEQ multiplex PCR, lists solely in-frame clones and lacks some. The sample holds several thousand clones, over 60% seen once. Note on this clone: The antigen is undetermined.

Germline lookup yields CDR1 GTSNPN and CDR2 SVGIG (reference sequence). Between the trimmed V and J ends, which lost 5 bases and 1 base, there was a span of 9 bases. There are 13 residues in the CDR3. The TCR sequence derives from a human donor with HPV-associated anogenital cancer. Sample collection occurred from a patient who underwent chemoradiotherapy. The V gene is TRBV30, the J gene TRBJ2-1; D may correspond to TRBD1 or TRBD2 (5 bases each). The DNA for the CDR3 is TGTGCCTGGGGGACGGAATCCTACAATGAGCAGTTCTTC. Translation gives CAWGTESYNEQFF.